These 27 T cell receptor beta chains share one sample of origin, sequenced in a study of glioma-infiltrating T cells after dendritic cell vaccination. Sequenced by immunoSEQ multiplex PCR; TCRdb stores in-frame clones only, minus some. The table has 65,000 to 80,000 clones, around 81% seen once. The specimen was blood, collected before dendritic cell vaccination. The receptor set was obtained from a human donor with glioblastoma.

DNA for the CDR3: TGTGCCTGGAGTACAGGGGTGGTGGGAAACACCATATATTTT. It specifies CAWSTGVVGNTIYF. This sequence joins TRBV30 and TRBJ1-3; 7 bases line up with TRBD1. There are 14 residues in the CDR3. V lost 2 bases and J lost 4; bases outside the gene matches: 5. Germline values: CDR1 GTSNPN, CDR2 SVGIG (reference sequence).

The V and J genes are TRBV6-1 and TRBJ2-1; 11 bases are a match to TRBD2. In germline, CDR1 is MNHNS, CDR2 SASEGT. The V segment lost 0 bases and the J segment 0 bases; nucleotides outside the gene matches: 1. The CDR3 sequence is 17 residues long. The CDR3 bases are TGTGCCAGCAGTGAAGCTAGCGGGGGGGACTCCTACAATGAGCAGTTCTTC. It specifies CASSEASGGDSYNEQFF.

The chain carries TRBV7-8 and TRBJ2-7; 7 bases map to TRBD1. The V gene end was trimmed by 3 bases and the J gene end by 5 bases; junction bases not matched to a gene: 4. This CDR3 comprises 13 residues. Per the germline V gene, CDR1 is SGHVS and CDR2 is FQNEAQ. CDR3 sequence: CASSLNDRDEQYF. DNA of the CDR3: TGTGCCAGCAGCTTGAACGACAGGGACGAGCAGTACTTC.

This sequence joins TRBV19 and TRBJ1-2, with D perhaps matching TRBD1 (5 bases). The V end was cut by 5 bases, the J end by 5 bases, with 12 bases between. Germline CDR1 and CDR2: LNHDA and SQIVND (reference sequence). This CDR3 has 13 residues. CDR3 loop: CASSGTEGYGYTF. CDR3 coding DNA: TGTGCCAGTAGTGGCACGGAGGGGTATGGCTACACCTTC.

CDR3 nucleotide sequence: TGCGCCAGCAGCCAAGAACGGCAGGCCTACGAGCAGTACTTC. It translates to CASSQERQAYEQYF. The chain links TRBV4-1 to TRBJ2-7; D unclear. Germline CDR1 is MGHRA and CDR2 is YSYEKL. The germline V and J ends were trimmed by 0 bases and 2 bases, with 8 bases remaining between them. This CDR3 contains 14 residues.

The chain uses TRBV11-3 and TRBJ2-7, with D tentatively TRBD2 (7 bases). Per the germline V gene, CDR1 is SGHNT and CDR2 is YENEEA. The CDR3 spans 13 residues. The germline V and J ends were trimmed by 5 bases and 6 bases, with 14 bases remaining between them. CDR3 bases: TGTGCCAGCAGCGGTAACAGGGAGGGCGAGCAGTACTTC. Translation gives CASSGNREGEQYF.

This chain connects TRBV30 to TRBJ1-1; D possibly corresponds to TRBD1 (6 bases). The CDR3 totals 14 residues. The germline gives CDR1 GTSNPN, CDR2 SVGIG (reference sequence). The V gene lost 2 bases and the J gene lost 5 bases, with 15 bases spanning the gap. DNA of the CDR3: TGTGCCTGGAGTCCGGGGGGCTCGGGTACTGAAGCTTTCTTT. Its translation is CAWSPGGSGTEAFF.

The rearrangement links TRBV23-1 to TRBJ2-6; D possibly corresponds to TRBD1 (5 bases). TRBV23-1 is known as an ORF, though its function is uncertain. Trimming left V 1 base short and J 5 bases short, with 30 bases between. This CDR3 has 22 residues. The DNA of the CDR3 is TGCGCCAGCAGTCAATGGAAGGGCGGAGCTCTGGGGCCAACGTTCCGGGCCAACGTCCTGACTTTC. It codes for CASSQWKGGALGPTFRANVLTF.

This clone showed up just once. CDR3 in amino acids: CASRQGGWGELFF. The CDR3 coding sequence is TGTGCCAGTAGACAGGGGGGTTGGGGGGAGCTGTTTTTT. The chain employs TRBV19 and TRBJ2-2, with 8 nucleotides matching TRBD1. V shed 6 bases, J shed 8 bases, and the junction held 5 bases outside the gene matches. The V gene's germline CDR1 is LNHDA and CDR2 SQIVND (reference sequence). CDR3 length: 13 amino acids.

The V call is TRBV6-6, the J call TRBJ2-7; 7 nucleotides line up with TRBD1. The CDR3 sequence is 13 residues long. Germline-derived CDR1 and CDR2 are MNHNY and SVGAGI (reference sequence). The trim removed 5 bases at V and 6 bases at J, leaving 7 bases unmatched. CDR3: CASSPWDSSEQYF. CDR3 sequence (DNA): TGTGCCAGCAGTCCCTGGGACAGCTCCGAGCAGTACTTC.

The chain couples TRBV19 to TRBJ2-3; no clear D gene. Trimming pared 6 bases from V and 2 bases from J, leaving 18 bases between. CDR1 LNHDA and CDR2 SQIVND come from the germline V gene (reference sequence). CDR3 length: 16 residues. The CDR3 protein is CASSPGSAPYTDTQYF. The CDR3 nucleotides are TGTGCCAGTAGCCCTGGATCAGCGCCGTACACAGATACGCAGTATTTT.

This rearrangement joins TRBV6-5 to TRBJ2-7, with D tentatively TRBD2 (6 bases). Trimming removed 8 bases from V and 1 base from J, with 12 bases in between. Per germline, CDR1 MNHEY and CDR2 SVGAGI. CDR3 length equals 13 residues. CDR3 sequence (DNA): TGTGCCAGCGTCTCAGGGACTTCCTACGAGCAGTACTTC. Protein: CASVSGTSYEQYF.

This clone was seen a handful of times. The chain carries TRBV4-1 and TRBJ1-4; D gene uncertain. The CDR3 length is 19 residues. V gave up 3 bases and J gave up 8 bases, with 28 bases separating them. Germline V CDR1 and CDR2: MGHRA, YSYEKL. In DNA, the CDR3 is TGCGCCAGCAGCCAGATCTCCGGGTTGGGAGAAGCGACGGGCGAAAAACTGTTTTTT. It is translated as CASSQISGLGEATGEKLFF.

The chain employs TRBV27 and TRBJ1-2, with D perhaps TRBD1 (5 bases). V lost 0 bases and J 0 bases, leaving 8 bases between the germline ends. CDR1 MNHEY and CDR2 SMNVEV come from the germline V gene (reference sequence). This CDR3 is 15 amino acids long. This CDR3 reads CASSLSDRPNYGYTF. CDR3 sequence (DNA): TGTGCCAGCAGTTTATCAGACAGACCTAACTATGGCTACACCTTC.

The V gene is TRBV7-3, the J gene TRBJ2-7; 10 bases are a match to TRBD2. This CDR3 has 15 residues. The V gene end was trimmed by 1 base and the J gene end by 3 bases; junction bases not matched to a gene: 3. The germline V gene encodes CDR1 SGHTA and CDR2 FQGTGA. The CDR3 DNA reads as TGTGCCAGCAGCTTAATCGCTAGCGGGGGCTACGAGCAGTACTTC. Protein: CASSLIASGGYEQYF. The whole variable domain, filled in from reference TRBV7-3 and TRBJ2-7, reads GAGVSQTPSNKVTEKGKYVELRCDPISGHTALYWYRQSLGQGPEFLIYFQGTGAADDSGLPNDRFFAVRPEGSVSTLKIQRTERGDSAVYLCASSLIASGGYEQYFGPGTRLTVT.

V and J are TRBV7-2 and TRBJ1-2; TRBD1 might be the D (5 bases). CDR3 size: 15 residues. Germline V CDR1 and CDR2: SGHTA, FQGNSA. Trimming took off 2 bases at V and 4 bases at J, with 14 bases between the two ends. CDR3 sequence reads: CASSLMGGQGYGYTF. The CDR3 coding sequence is TGTGCCAGCAGCTTAATGGGTGGTCAGGGCTATGGCTACACCTTC.

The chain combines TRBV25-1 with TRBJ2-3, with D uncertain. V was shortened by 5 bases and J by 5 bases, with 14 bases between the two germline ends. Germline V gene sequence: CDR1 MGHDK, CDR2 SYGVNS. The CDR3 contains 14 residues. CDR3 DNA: TGTGCCAGCAGTCACCCAAATCGGTTAGATACGCAGTATTTT. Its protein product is CASSHPNRLDTQYF.

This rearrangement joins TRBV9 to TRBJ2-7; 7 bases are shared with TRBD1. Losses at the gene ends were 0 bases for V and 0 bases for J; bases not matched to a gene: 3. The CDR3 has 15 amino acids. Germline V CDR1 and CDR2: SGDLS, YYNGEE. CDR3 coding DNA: TGTGCCAGCAGCGTAGGGGACAGACCCTCCTACGAGCAGTACTTC. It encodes CASSVGDRPSYEQYF.

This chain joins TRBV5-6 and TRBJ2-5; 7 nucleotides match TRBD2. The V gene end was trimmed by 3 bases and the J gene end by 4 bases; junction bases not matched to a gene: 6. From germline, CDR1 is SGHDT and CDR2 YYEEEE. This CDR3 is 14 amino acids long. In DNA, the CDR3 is TGTGCCAGCAGCTACACCTCGGGGGGAGAGACCCAGTACTTC. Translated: CASSYTSGGETQYF.

The CDR3 region has the DNA TGTGCCAGCAGCTCCCAGACTCTTACAGATACGCAGTATTTT. Residues: CASSSQTLTDTQYF. The chain uses TRBV11-1 and TRBJ2-3, with D unclear. Trimming left V 4 bases short and J 3 bases short, with 11 bases between. The CDR3 spans 14 residues. The germline gives CDR1 SGHAT, CDR2 FQDESV (reference sequence). The whole variable domain, filled in from reference TRBV11-1 and TRBJ2-3, reads EAEVAQSPRYKITEKSQAVAFWCDPISGHATLYWYRQILGQGPELLVQFQDESVVDDSQLPKDRFSAERLKGVDSTLKIQPAELGDSAMYLCASSSQTLTDTQYFGPGTRLTVL.

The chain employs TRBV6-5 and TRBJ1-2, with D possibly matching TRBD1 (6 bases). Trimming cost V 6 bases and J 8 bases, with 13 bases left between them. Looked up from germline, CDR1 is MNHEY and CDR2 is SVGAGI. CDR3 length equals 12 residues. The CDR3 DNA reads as TGTGCCAGCAGAGGGGGTGTGGGCGGCTACACCTTC. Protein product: CASRGGVGGYTF.

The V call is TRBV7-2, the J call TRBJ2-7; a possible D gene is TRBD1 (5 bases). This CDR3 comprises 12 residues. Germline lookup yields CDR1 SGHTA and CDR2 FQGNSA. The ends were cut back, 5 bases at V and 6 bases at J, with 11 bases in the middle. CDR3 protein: CASSPWQGEQYF. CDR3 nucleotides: TGTGCCAGCAGCCCATGGCAGGGCGAGCAGTACTTC.

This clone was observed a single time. CDR3: CASSSAGQPTVYF. CDR3 DNA: TGTGCCAGCAGTTCTGCGGGACAGCCGACCGTATACTTC. The V gene is TRBV7-2, the J gene TRBJ2-5; tentatively, D is TRBD1 (7 bases). Germline V gene sequence: CDR1 SGHTA, CDR2 FQGNSA. The CDR3 spans 13 residues. Trimming cost V 6 bases and J 14 bases, with 22 bases left between them.

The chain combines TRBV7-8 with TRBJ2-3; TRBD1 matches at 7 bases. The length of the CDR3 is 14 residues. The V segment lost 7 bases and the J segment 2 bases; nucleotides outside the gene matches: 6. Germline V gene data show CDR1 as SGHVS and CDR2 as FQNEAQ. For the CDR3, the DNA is TGTGCCAGCACTACGGGACAGTTCACAGATACGCAGTATTTT. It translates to CASTTGQFTDTQYF. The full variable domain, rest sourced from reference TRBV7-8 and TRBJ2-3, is GAGVSQSPRYKVAKRGQDVALRCDPISGHVSLFWYQQALGQGPEFLTYFQNEAQLDKSGLPSDRFFAERPEGSVSTLKIQRTQQEDSAVYLCASTTGQFTDTQYFGPGTRLTVL.

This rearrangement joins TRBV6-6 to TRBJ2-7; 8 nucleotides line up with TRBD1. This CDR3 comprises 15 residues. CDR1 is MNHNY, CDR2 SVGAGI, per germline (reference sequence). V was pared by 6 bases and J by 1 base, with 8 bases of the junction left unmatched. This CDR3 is CASRMNRGISYEQYF. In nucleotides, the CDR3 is TGTGCCAGCAGGATGAACAGGGGGATATCCTACGAGCAGTACTTC.

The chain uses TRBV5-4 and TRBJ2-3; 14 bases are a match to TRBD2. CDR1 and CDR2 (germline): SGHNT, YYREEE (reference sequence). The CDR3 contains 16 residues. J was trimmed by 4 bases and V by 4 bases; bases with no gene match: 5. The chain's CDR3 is CASSGGLAGGSDTQYF. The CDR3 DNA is TGTGCCAGCAGCGGCGGACTAGCGGGGGGTTCAGATACGCAGTATTTT.

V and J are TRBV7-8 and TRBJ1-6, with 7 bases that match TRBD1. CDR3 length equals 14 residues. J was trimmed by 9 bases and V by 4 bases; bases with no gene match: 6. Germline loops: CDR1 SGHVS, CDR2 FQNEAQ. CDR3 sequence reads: CASSWGTEASPLHF. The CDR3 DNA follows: TGTGCCAGCAGCTGGGGGACAGAGGCTTCACCCCTCCACTTT.